This T cell receptor beta chain was recorded in a study of cytomegalovirus exposure and HLA in healthy donors. Findings and caveats of the study: CMV serostatus alone was available as immune exposure information. By a later analysis, the bulk of CMV-associated TCR beta chains appeared HLA-restricted. There were some V segments, including TRBV6-2 and TRBV6-3, excluded as indistinguishable.

The PCR contained 60 Vbeta and 13 Jbeta primers. This table comes from immunoSEQ multiplex PCR, and its TCRdb copy is limited to in-frame clones, with some not included. The table has more than 200,000 clones, approximately 80% seen once. V shed 2 bases and J shed 2 bases, with 18 bases lying between them. The CDR3 contains 18 residues. Germline CDR1 is ENHRY and CDR2 is SYGVKD. This clone was seen only once. Antigen unknown. J is TRBJ2-2 and V is TRBV10-3, with TRBD2 as a possible D gene (5 bases). The sample was PBMCs. This TCR was recovered from a girl aged 2 to 10 in good health and CMV-seronegative. The CDR3 reads CAISEPGFPGYNTGELFF. In DNA, the CDR3 is TGTGCCATCAGTGAGCCGGGGTTTCCGGGGTATAACACCGGGGAGCTGTTTTTT.